A single sample is the source of the 21 T cell receptor beta chains below, sequenced in a study of CD8 T cells in Susac syndrome. Reverse transcription of roughly 0.5 to 1 ug RNA was performed with random hexamers. One entry per CDR3 protein results from TCRdb running MiXCR on the immunoSEQ multiplex PCR reads. The sample holds 100,000 or so distinct CDR3 sequences, about 95% seen once. Sequencing was performed on CD8+ T cells from PBMCs. These receptor sequences come from a human donor with Susac syndrome.

This CDR3 reads CASSSGGGDTEAFF. In DNA form, the CDR3 reads TGTGCCAGCAGCTCCGGGGGCGGGGACACTGAAGCTTTCTTT. This rearrangement joins TRBV5-6 to TRBJ1-1, with a possible D match to TRBD1 (6 bases). Trimming took off 3 bases at V and 3 bases at J, with 12 bases between the two ends. Germline V gene data show CDR1 as SGHDT and CDR2 as YYEEEE. The CDR3 is 14 amino acids.

The chain combines TRBV14 with TRBJ2-7; D perhaps matches TRBD1 (5 bases). The V end was cut by 7 bases, the J end by 3 bases, with 13 bases between. Per germline, CDR1 SGHDN and CDR2 FVKESK. The CDR3 spans 13 residues. The DNA for the CDR3 is TGTGCCAGCAACATACAGGCCATCTACGAGCAGTACTTC. The encoded protein is CASNIQAIYEQYF.

The genes are TRBV5-6 and TRBJ1-2; no clear D. V lost 2 bases and J 0 bases, leaving 8 bases between the germline ends. This CDR3 comprises 14 residues. Per the germline V gene, CDR1 is SGHDT and CDR2 is YYEEEE. This CDR3 is CASSLGGSNYGYTF. The CDR3 DNA sequence: TGTGCCAGCAGCTTAGGAGGCTCTAACTATGGCTACACCTTC.

A single count supports this clonotype. V is TRBV29-1 and J is TRBJ1-4, with 8 bases identical to TRBD1. The length of the CDR3 is 14 residues. The trim removed 7 bases at V and 6 bases at J, leaving 10 bases unmatched. Germline V gene data show CDR1 as SQVTM and CDR2 as ANQGSEA. The CDR3: CSARGAGGDEKLFF. CDR3 DNA: TGCAGCGCCCGGGGGGCAGGGGGCGATGAAAAACTGTTTTTT.

The gene calls are TRBV7-9 and TRBJ2-3, with D maybe TRBD2 (5 bases). Looked up from germline, CDR1 is SEHNR and CDR2 is FQNEAQ (reference sequence). CDR3 length equals 14 residues. V was pared by 0 bases and J by 8 bases, with 12 bases between. CDR3: CASSLAPVEGTQYF. CDR3 nucleotide sequence: TGTGCCAGCAGCTTAGCCCCAGTCGAGGGTACGCAGTATTTT.

V gene TRBV9 combines with J gene TRBJ2-2, with 7 nucleotides matching TRBD2. This CDR3 region has 13 residues. CDR1 SGDLS and CDR2 YYNGEE come from the germline V gene. After removal of 4 bases from V and 6 bases from J, the junction contained 3 bases not matched to a gene. CDR3 DNA sequence: TGTGCCAGCAGCCTCCGGGGGGCCGGGGAGCTGTTTTTT. Its protein product is CASSLRGAGELFF.

This chain joins TRBV3-1 and TRBJ2-5; D unresolved. This CDR3 contains 12 residues. V was pared by 1 base and J by 5 bases, with 5 bases between. Germline V CDR1 and CDR2: LGHDT, YNNKEL (reference sequence). The CDR3 reads CASSQVVETQYF. CDR3 coding DNA: TGTGCCAGCAGCCAAGTGGTCGAGACCCAGTACTTC.

This sequence joins TRBV29-1 and TRBJ2-3; the match to TRBD2 covers 8 bases. V shed 7 bases, J shed 2 bases, and the junction held 8 bases outside the gene matches. The CDR3 runs 14 residues. Germline V gene sequence: CDR1 SQVTM, CDR2 ANQGSEA. Written as DNA, the CDR3 is TGCAGCGCCGAGAGCGGGGGTCACACAGATACGCAGTATTTT. This codes for CSAESGGHTDTQYF.

This clonotype showed up just once. CDR3 bases: TGTGCCAGCAGTTTCCCCAGACTAGCCCGCGAGCAGTACTTC. Its protein is CASSFPRLAREQYF. This chain links TRBV27 with TRBJ2-7, with TRBD2 matching 7 bases. The CDR3 is made up of 14 amino acids. Unmatched junction bases numbered 8, after V lost 3 bases and J lost 6 bases. Germline V CDR1 and CDR2: MNHEY, SMNVEV (reference sequence).

This rearrangement joins TRBV29-1 to TRBJ1-1; no firm D call. Germline CDR1 reads SQVTM; CDR2 reads ANQGSEA. The CDR3 length is 12 residues. V gave up 7 bases and J gave up 0 bases, with 9 bases separating them. The CDR3 bases are TGCAGCGCCAGTGACTTGAACACTGAAGCTTTCTTT. Translation: CSASDLNTEAFF.

CDR3 DNA sequence: TGTGCCAGCAGTTCAGGAGGGGGTCAGCCCCAGCATTTT. Amino acids: CASSSGGGQPQHF. This chain uses TRBV12-3 or TRBV12-4 with TRBJ1-5; D possibly corresponds to TRBD1 (6 bases). Trimming removed 4 bases from V and 6 bases from J, with 10 bases in between. This CDR3 spans 13 amino acids.

This clonotype was seen only once. The chain links TRBV3-1 to TRBJ1-1; D uncertain. The CDR3 is 13 residues long. The germline gives CDR1 LGHDT, CDR2 YNNKEL (reference sequence). Trimming pared 1 base from V and 3 bases from J, leaving 6 bases between. In DNA form, the CDR3 reads TGTGCCAGCAGCCAAGTACAGTACACTGAAGCTTTCTTT. The encoded protein is CASSQVQYTEAFF.

This rearrangement joins TRBV2 to TRBJ2-3; 9 nucleotides align to TRBD2. Trimming removed 2 bases from V and 11 bases from J; junction bases left unmatched: 14. Germline assignment: CDR1 SNHLY and CDR2 FYNNEI. The CDR3 sequence is 16 residues long. CDR3 bases: TGTGCCAGCAGTGAATTGCGGCGGGAGGGCCCCAAGATGCAGTATTTT. Residues: CASSELRREGPKMQYF.

The gene calls are TRBV18 and TRBJ1-4, with D unclear. The CDR3 extends over 14 amino acids. Trimming shortened V by 4 bases and J by 4 bases, and 10 bases separated the two germline ends. CDR1 is KGHSH, CDR2 LQKENI, per germline. The CDR3 nucleotides are TGTGCCAGCTCACATGGGGAGATTAATGAAAAACTGTTTTTT. It codes for CASSHGEINEKLFF.

The rearrangement joins TRBV5-4 to TRBJ2-1; D not certain. The CDR3 covers 13 residues. Trimming pared 1 base from V and 6 bases from J, leaving 8 bases between. Germline CDR1 reads SGHNT; CDR2 reads YYREEE (reference sequence). CDR3 DNA sequence: TGTGCCAGCAGCTTGACCGTGGGCAATGAGCAGTTCTTC. Translated, it gives CASSLTVGNEQFF.

The V call is TRBV4-1, the J call TRBJ2-2; 9 bases are a match to TRBD1. The CDR3 is 18 residues long. After removal of 0 bases from V and 1 base from J, the junction contained 6 bases not matched to a gene. Germline V gene sequence: CDR1 MGHRA, CDR2 YSYEKL. CDR3 nucleotides: TGCGCCAGCAGCCAAGAGGAACAGGGGGCTGAGAACACCGGGGAGCTGTTTTTT. Encoded protein: CASSQEEQGAENTGELFF.

The chain employs TRBV20-1 and TRBJ2-1; a weak D match, TRBD1 (6 bases). The CDR3 covers 14 residues. V was clipped by 3 bases and J by 8 bases, with 17 bases between them. Per the germline V gene, CDR1 is DFQATT and CDR2 is SNEGSKA (reference sequence). CDR3 sequence (DNA): TGCAGTGCTAGGTGGGGGCAGCGGCATGATGAGCAGTTCTTC. Its protein product is CSARWGQRHDEQFF.

This clonotype appeared a single time. J is TRBJ2-5 and V is TRBV5-6; 9 nucleotides align to TRBD1. Germline CDR1 SGHDT, CDR2 YYEEEE. The CDR3 is 15 residues long. V was pared by 4 bases and J by 6 bases, with 10 bases of the junction left unmatched. The CDR3 region has the DNA TGTGCCAGCAGCCTGGGACAGGGACCCTCAAAGACCCAGTACTTC. This translates into CASSLGQGPSKTQYF.

The V gene is TRBV2, the J gene TRBJ1-1, with TRBD1 as a possible D gene (5 bases). The V and J ends lost 6 bases and 4 bases respectively, with 12 bases between them. Germline V CDR1 and CDR2: SNHLY, FYNNEI. CDR3 size: 13 residues. In nucleotides, the CDR3 is TGTGCCAGCAGGGAGGGGCCGTTCACTGAAGCTTTCTTT. Its protein is CASREGPFTEAFF.

The V and J genes are TRBV3-1 and TRBJ2-1, with D possibly matching TRBD2 (6 bases). Per germline, CDR1 LGHDT and CDR2 YNNKEL (reference sequence). The ends were cut back, 4 bases at V and 7 bases at J, with 11 bases in the middle. The length of the CDR3 is 13 residues. The CDR3 DNA reads TGTGCCAGCAGCCCCGGGACTTATAATGAGCAGTTCTTC. Residues: CASSPGTYNEQFF.

This clonotype was detected once. The rearrangement joins TRBV29-1 to TRBJ2-5; D ambiguous. Trimming removed 3 bases from V and 1 base from J, with 9 bases in between. Per germline, CDR1 SQVTM and CDR2 ANQGSEA. The CDR3 is 13 residues long. The CDR3 protein is CSVDWGGQETQYF. CDR3 nucleotide sequence: TGCAGCGTTGATTGGGGTGGCCAAGAGACCCAGTACTTC.